This T cell receptor beta chain appears in the sequencing data of a study of early T cells in non-severe SARS-CoV-2 infection. Study in general: Chains stayed unpaired after sequencing of bulk RNA from unsorted whole blood. Notes on the study in general: Private and CD4 specificities were missed by VDJdb matching, skewed to anti-spike CD8.

TCRdb used MiXCR to reprocess the 5' RACE reads, holding one entry per CDR3 protein. The data contain some 24,000 distinct CDR3 sequences, about 4.6% of them singletons. J gave up 2 bases and V 7 bases, and 6 bases lay outside the gene matches. This CDR3 spans 14 amino acids. The germline V gene encodes CDR1 SNHLY and CDR2 FYNNEI. This clonotype was picked up many times. Its antigen is not known. The chain employs TRBV2 and TRBJ2-3; TRBD2 aligns across 7 bases. Specimen: whole blood. The TCR originated in an adult who was a healthcare worker with PCR-confirmed SARS-CoV-2 infection or an uninfected control (not recorded which). The CDR3 DNA reads TGTGCCAGCAAGGGTAGCGGGTCCACAGATACGCAGTATTTT. It translates to CASKGSGSTDTQYF.